The text below deals with one T cell receptor (beta chain). This entry comes from a study of Ad26.COV2.S vaccination and SARS-CoV-2 variants. This table comes from immunoSEQ multiplex PCR, and its TCRdb copy is limited to in-frame clones, with some not included. The profile shows 300,000 to 400,000 clones, less than 90% of them singletons. This CDR3 is 16 amino acids long. From germline, CDR1 is SSHAT and CDR2 FNYEAQ (reference sequence). V dropped 4 bases and J dropped 4; count of bases not matched to a gene: 10. Described treatment: around 19 received Ad26.COV2.S at low or high dose, single or two shots; five or six received placebo; per-sample allocation not given. On day 63 after the first injection, vaccine and placebo recipients gave samples.

The chain employs TRBV7-7 and TRBJ2-5; the match to TRBD1 covers 9 bases. The material sequenced was peripheral blood, taken in a trial of Ad26.COV2.S vaccine versus placebo. The sequence came from a person aged 18-65 years who received the Ad26.COV2.S COVID-19 vaccine or a placebo. The CDR3 nucleotides are TGTGCCAGCAGCTCAACAGGGGGCGATGGCGGAGAGACCCAGTACTTC. Translating gives CASSSTGGDGGETQYF.